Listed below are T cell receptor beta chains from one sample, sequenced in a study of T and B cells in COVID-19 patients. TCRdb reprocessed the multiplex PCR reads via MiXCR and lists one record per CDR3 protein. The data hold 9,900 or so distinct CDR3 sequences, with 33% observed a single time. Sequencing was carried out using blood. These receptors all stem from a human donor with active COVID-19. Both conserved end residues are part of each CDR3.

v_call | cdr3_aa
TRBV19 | CASTPRGGPFRTDTQYF
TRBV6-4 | CASSDGRNSPLHF
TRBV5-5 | CASSLGGQGDEQYF
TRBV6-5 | CASRREDYGYTF
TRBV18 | CASSPAGVSTDTQYF
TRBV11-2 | CASGPGRGTGVQETQYF
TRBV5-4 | CASSLRPWHEQFF
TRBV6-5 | CASSYGQAPSPLHF
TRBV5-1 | CASSSSGGAGETQYF
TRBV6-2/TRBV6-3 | CASSWDSNTGELFF